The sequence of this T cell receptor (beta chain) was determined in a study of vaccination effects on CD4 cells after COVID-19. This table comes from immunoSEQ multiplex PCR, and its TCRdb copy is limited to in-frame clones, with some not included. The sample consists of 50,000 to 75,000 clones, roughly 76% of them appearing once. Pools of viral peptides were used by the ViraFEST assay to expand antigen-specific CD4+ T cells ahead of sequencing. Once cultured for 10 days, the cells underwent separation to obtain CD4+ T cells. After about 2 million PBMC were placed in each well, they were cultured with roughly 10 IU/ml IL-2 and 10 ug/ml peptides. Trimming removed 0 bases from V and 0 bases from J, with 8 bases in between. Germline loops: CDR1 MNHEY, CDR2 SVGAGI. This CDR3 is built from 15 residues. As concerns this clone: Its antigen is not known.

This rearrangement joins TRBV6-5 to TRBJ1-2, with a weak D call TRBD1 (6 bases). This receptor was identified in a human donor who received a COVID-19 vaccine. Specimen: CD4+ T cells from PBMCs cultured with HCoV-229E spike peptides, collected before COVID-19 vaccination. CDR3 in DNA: TGTGCCAGCAGTTACTCGACAGGTTCTAACTATGGCTACACCTTC. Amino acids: CASSYSTGSNYGYTF.